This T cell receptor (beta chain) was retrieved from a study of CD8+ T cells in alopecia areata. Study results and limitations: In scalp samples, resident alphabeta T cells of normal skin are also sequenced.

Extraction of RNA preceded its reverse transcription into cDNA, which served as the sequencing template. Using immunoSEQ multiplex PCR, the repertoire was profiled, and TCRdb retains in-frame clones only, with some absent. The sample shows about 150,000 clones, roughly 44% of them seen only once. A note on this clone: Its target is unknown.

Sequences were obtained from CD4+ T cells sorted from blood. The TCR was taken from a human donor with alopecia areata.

The CDR3 region is CASKTGGSETQYF. The DNA for the CDR3 is TGTGCCTCGAAAACCGGGGGATCAGAGACCCAGTACTTC. The chain combines TRBV27 with TRBJ2-5; possibly TRBD2 for D (6 bases). This CDR3 has 13 residues. The germline gives CDR1 MNHEY, CDR2 SMNVEV (reference sequence). Trimming pared 11 bases from V and 4 bases from J, leaving 17 bases between.